The T cell receptor beta chain under discussion was sequenced for a study of T cell repertoires in cytomegalovirus infection. Study context: Signatures in public TCR beta sequences pointed to both CMV infection and matching HLA type. Whole-study findings and limits: Cumulative frequency of public TCR beta families picked out carriers of CMV plus the relevant HLA. Dominant in the ex vivo response were TCR beta clonotypes restricted by HLA-C and specific for CMV.

TCRdb fed the reads into MiXCR, producing one record per CDR3 protein. Seen here are some 120,000 distinct CDR3 sequences, 10% observed once, and the top ten hold about 32%. The CDR3 totals 13 residues. Trimming cost V 5 bases and J 4 bases; bases outside gene matches: 4. Germline V gene lookup returns CDR1 SGHTA and CDR2 FQGNSA. This clonotype has only a few counts. Its target is unknown. The receptor was isolated from a human donor in good health (CMV status not recorded). Some clones in this sample may be carry-over from other donors' samples. V usage is TRBV7-2 and J usage is TRBJ1-2; 7 nucleotides align to TRBD1. Sequenced: PBMCs, sequenced either directly or after in vitro stimulation (not recorded which). CDR3 sequence: CASSLTGTYGYTF. The DNA for the CDR3 is TGTGCCAGCAGCCTGACAGGGACCTATGGCTACACCTTC.